This T cell receptor (beta chain) is from a study of cytomegalovirus exposure and HLA in healthy donors. As for the study in general: There were roughly 80 million unique TCRs (from HLA-typed donors) in an early data release. Study-level results: Sequencing likely produced, as an artifact, a cluster of highly shared sequence variants. Some V segments could not be told apart, so they were left out, TRBV6-2 and TRBV6-3 among them.

V gave up 5 bases and J gave up 1 base, with 13 bases separating them. Germline CDR1 reads MNHEY; CDR2 reads SVGAGI. The CDR3 runs 15 residues. A word on this clone: Its specificity is not known.

Use of 60 Vbeta and 13 Jbeta primers characterized the PCR. This table comes from immunoSEQ multiplex PCR, and its TCRdb copy is limited to in-frame clones, with some not included. The sample table includes some 110,000 clones. The chain carries TRBV6-5 and TRBJ2-3; D perhaps matches TRBD2 (5 bases). The sample was PBMCs. The receptor comes from a man in his forties or fifties in good health and CMV-seropositive. The chain's CDR3 is CASSRWELGTDTQYF. As DNA, the CDR3 is TGTGCCAGCAGTAGGTGGGAGTTGGGCACAGATACGCAGTATTTT.